One T cell receptor (beta chain) is described in this entry. This specimen belongs to a study of blood T cell repertoires in COVID-19. Background on the study: Some COVID-19 samples were acute and others convalescent; all came from the United States, Italy and Spain. Sample material is recorded as cDNA or gDNA derived from T cells, B-cell-depleted T cells, or PBMCs.

The germline V and J ends were trimmed by 1 base and 4 bases, with 15 bases remaining between them. Germline V lookup: CDR1 SGHTS, CDR2 YDEGEE. There are 16 residues in the CDR3. In the study's own analysis: It was from reference gene primer amplification that nucleated cell counts were estimated. Here immunoSEQ multiplex PCR was the method, and the copy in TCRdb shows in-frame clones only, minus some. V, J and clone size are taken as reported in that table, and D and trimming were inferred from the DNA itself. The sample holds under 250,000 clones, about 79% seen once. The sequence derives from a middle-aged man with active or convalescent COVID-19. The chain links TRBV5-8 to TRBJ1-3; no clear D. Sequences were obtained from peripheral blood. The CDR3 DNA reads TGTGCCAGCAGCTTGCCCTCGGCAGGTCCCGGAAACACCATATATTTT. Translation gives CASSLPSAGPGNTIYF.